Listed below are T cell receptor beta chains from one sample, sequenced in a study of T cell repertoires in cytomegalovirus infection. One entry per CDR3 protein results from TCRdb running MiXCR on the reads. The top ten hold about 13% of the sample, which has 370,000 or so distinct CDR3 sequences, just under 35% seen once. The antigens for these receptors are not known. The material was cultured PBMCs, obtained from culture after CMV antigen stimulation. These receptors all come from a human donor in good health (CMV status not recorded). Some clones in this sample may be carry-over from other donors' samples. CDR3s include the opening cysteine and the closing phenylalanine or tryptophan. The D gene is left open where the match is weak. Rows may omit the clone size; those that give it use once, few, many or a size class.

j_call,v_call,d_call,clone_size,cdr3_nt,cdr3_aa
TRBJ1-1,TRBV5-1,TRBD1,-,TGCGCCAGCAGCTGGACAGGCTCCAAGAGGGGACCGCCTGAAGCTTTCTTT,CASSWTGSKRGPPEAFF
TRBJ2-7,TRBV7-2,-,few,TGTGCCAGCGGTTCATCACGATACGAGCAGTACTTC,CASGSSRYEQYF
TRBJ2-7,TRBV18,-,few,TGTGCCAGCTCACCACCGGGCGACTACGAGCAGTACTTC,CASSPPGDYEQYF
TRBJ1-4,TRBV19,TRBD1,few,TGTGCCACTCGAGAGTCTTTGACAGGGTGGAATGAAAAACTGTTTTTT,CATRESLTGWNEKLFF
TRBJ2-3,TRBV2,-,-,TGTGCCAGCAGAGCGGGTTTGCGGAGCACAGATACGCAGTATTTT,CASRAGLRSTDTQYF
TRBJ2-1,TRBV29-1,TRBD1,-,TGCAGCGTTGCCTACAGGGGGCGCGTAAATGAGCAGTTCTTC,CSVAYRGRVNEQFF
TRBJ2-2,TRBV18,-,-,TGTGCCAGCTCACCTAGGGGACAGAACACCGGGGAGCTGTTTTTT,CASSPRGQNTGELFF
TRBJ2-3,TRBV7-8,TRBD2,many,TGTGCCAGCACCCCGTCGGGTGCGGGAGGGCCGGGGACAGATACGCAGTATTTT,CASTPSGAGGPGTDTQYF
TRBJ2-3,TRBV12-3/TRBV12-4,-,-,TGTGCCAGCAGTTCTGCTTTCGCGCTCACAGATACGCAGTATTTT,CASSSAFALTDTQYF
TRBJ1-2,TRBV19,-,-,TGTGCCAGTATATCGGCAGGGGCGGACTATGGCTACACCTTC,CASISAGADYGYTF
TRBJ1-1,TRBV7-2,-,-,TGTGCCAGCAGCTTGTCGGGGTACACTGAAGCTTTCTTT,CASSLSGYTEAFF
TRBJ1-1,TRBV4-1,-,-,TGCGCCAGCAGCCAAGTGTGGGGGGAGAACACTGAAGCTTTCTTT,CASSQVWGENTEAFF
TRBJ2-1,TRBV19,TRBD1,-,TGTGCCAGTAGAAGCCTCCAGGGGGATGAGCAGTTCTTC,CASRSLQGDEQFF
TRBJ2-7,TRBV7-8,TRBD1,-,TGTGCCAGCAGCCGGGACAGGGACCGCGAGCAGTACTTC,CASSRDRDREQYF
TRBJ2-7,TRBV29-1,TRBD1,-,TGCAGCGTTGAACTCGCGACAGGGGCCCCCTACGAGCAGTACTTC,CSVELATGAPYEQYF
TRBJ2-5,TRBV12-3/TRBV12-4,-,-,TGTGCCAGCAGTTTTCGCGGAGCCCAAGAGACCCAGTACTTC,CASSFRGAQETQYF
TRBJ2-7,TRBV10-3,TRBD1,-,TGTGCCATCGCATCCGGGACAGGGGTGGGGGAGCAGTACTTC,CAIASGTGVGEQYF
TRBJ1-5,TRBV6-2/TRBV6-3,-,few,TGTGCCAGCAGCTTAACCGCGGGACCGAGATATCAGCCCCAGCATTTT,CASSLTAGPRYQPQHF
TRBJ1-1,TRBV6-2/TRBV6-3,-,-,TGTGCCAGCAGCGGACAAACGGGCACTGAAGCTTTCTTT,CASSGQTGTEAFF
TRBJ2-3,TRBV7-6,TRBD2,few,TGTGCCAGCAGCTTACCCTCCTGGGGGGGACTAAGCACAGATACGCAGTATTTT,CASSLPSWGGLSTDTQYF
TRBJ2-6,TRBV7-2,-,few,TGTGCCAGCAGCTTAGCCACCCCTATTAGGGAGGCCAACGTCCTGACTTTC,CASSLATPIREANVLTF
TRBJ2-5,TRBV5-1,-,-,TGCGCCAGCAGCTTGACTAGCCCTTCCCAAGAGACCCAGTACTTC,CASSLTSPSQETQYF
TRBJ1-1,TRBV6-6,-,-,TGTGCCAGCAGTTACCCCTCCCACCTAAAGAGCACTGAAGCTTTCTTT,CASSYPSHLKSTEAFF
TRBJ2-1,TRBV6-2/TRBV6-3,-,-,TGTGCCACCGGACTAACTTACAATGAGCAGTTCTTC,CATGLTYNEQFF
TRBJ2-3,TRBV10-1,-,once,TGCGCCACCTCGGACTCGGGCGCAGATACGCAGTATTTT,CATSDSGADTQYF
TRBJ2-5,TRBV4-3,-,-,TGCGCCAGCAGCCAGACGGGACTCGCCGGGGCGGAGACCCAGTACTTC,CASSQTGLAGAETQYF
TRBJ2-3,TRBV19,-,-,TGTGCCAGTAGTATAGGCCTAGACGCTAGCACAGATACGCAGTATTTT,CASSIGLDASTDTQYF
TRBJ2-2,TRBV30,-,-,TGTGCCTGGAGGTGGATGAACACCGGGGAGCTGTTTTTT,CAWRWMNTGELFF
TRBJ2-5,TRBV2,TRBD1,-,TGTGCCAGTGGACAGGGTGCGGACTTC,CASGQGADF
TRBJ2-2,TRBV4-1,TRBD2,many,TGCGCCAGCAGCCAAGTAGATATGGGACTAGCGAACGGGGAGCTGTTTTTT,CASSQVDMGLANGELFF
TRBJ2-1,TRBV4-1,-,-,TGCGCCAGCAGCCAGGCACCGGGACTGATAAACAATGAGCAGTTCTTC,CASSQAPGLINNEQFF
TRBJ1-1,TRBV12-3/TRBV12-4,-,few,TGTGCCAGCAGTGTCATGAACACTGAAGCTTTCTTT,CASSVMNTEAFF
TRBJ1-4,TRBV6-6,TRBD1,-,TGTGCCAGCAGTGGACAGGCCGATGAAAAACTGTTTTTT,CASSGQADEKLFF
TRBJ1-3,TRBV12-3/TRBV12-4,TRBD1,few,TGTGCCAGCAGTTGGAGGGGGCACGGAAACACCATATATTTT,CASSWRGHGNTIYF
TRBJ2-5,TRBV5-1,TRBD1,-,TGCGCCAGCAGCCTGGACAGGCCAGGGAAAGAGACCCAGTACTTC,CASSLDRPGKETQYF
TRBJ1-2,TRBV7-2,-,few,TGTGCCAGCAGCTTAGGTCCAGGTCGCAGGGGAGGCTACACCTTC,CASSLGPGRRGGYTF
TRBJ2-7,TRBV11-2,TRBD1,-,TGTGCCAGCAGCTTAGCCGGGACAGGGTACGACGAGCAGTACTTC,CASSLAGTGYDEQYF
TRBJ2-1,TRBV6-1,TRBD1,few,TGTGCCAGCAGATCTCTGACCGGGACAGGTTCCTACAATGAGCAGTTCTTC,CASRSLTGTGSYNEQFF
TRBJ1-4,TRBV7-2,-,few,TGTGCCAGCAGCTTAGGGGGACGGCTGTTTTTT,CASSLGGRLFF
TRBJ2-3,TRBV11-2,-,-,TGTGCCAGCAGCTCCCCCCGGGGAGCGGGCACCACAGATACGCAGTATTTT,CASSSPRGAGTTDTQYF
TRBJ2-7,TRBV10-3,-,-,TGTGCCATCAGTGAGAGTGGCAGGGCGTACGAGCAGTACTTC,CAISESGRAYEQYF
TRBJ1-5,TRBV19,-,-,TGTGCCAGTAGTGGGACGGTTAGCAATCAGCCCCAGCATTTT,CASSGTVSNQPQHF
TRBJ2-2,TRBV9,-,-,TGTGCCAGCACCTTAAAGAGAGATACCGGGGAGCTGTTTTTT,CASTLKRDTGELFF
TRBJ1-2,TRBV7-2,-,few,TGTGCCAGCAGCTTAACGGGGCCGGGACACCACACCTTC,CASSLTGPGHHTF
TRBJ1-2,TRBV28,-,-,TGTGCCAGCACCTCGGGACGGGGGTTGACCTTC,CASTSGRGLTF
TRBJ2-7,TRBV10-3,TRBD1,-,TGTGCCATCAGTGGAGGGACAGGGGAGAAGCAGTACTTC,CAISGGTGEKQYF